The clone carrying this TCR beta chain was seen more than once but under ten times. Its antigen remains unidentified. Trimming took 6 bases from V and 5 from J, leaving 6 bases between them. CDR3 length equals 11 residues. The sample comes from a study of T-cell memory formation after mild COVID-19. The study, taken as a whole, reports: Researchers report contracting CD4+ clones mostly in CM and EM, with CD8+ clones in EMRA.

TCRdb used MiXCR to reprocess the 5' RACE reads, holding one entry per CDR3 protein. Of approximately 260,000 distinct CDR3 sequences listed, approximately 19% are singletons. This TCR came from a man younger than 35 who had mild COVID-19 (a few samples of this study predate the infection). Cell type and time point are not known. The sample taken for sequencing was PBMCs or a T cell subset sorted from them (not recorded which). The gene calls are TRBV12-3 or TRBV12-4 and TRBJ2-3; D ambiguous. CDR3 in DNA: TGTGCCAGCAGGACGGGAGATACGCAGTATTTT. Translated, it gives CASRTGDTQYF.